The sequence of this TCR beta chain was determined in a study of human T cells and chemical hapten exposure. Overall study: Diphenylcyclopropenone, dosed weekly to the scalp, was given to patients throughout the approximately 24-week study.

The time point denotes: patch test 2, 6 weeks after DPC sensitization. Treatment noted: therapeutic diphenylcyclopropenone sensitization with weekly scalp DPC. In TCRdb, the RACE reads were re-called with MiXCR into one record per CDR3 protein. The sample holds fewer than 80,000 distinct CDR3 sequences, about 9.3% seen once. The TCR originated in a woman between 50 and 59 years old with alopecia areata. Some clones in this sample may be carry-over from other donors' samples. The material was whole blood, obtained in connection with sensitization to the hapten diphenylcyclopropenone (DPC).

The CDR3 reads CASSQDGGGGTEAFF. DNA of the CDR3: TGTGCCAGCAGCCAAGATGGGGGCGGGGGCACTGAAGCTTTCTTT. This chain uses TRBV4-2 with TRBJ1-1; D may be TRBD1 (6 bases). From germline, CDR1 is LGHNA and CDR2 YNFKEQ. CDR3 length: 15 amino acids. V lost 0 bases and J 4 bases, leaving 12 bases between the germline ends.